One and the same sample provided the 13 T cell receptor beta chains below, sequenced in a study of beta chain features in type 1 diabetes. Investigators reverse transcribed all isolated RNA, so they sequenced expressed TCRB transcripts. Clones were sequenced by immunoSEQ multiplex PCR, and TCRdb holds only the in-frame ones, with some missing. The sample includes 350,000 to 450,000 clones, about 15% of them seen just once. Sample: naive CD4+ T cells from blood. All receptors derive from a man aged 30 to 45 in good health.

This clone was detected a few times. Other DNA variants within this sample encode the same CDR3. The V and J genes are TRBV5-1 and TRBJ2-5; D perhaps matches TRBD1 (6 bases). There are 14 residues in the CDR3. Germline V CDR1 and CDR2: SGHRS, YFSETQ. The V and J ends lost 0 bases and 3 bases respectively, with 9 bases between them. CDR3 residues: CASSLGTGKETQYF. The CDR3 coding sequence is TGCGCCAGCAGCTTGGGAACAGGGAAAGAGACCCAGTACTTC.

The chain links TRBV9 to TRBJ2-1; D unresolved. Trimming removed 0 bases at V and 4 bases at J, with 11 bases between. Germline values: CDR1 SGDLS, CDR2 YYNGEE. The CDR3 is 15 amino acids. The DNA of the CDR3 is TGTGCCAGCAGCGTAGCAGCTATGACTTACAATGAGCAGTTCTTC. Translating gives CASSVAAMTYNEQFF.

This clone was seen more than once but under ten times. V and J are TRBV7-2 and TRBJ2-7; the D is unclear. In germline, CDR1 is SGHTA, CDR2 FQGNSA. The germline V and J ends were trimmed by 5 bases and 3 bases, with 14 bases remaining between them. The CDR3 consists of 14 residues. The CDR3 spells CASSHRPSSYEQYF. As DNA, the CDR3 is TGTGCCAGCAGCCACCGGCCCAGTAGCTACGAGCAGTACTTC.

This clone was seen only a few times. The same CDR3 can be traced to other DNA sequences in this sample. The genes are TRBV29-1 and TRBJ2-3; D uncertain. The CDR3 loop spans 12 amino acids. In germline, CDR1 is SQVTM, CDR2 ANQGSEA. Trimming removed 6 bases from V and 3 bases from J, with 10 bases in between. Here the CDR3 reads CSVGGSTDTQYF. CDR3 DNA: TGCAGCGTGGGCGGATCGACAGATACGCAGTATTTT.

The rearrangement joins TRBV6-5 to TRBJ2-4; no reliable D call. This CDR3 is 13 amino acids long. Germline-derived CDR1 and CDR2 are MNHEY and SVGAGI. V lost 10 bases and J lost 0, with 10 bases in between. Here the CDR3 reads CATLNLAKNIQYF. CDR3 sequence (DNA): TGTGCCACTCTTAACCTAGCCAAAAACATTCAGTACTTC.

The CDR3 loop is CASSQDRSRGLLSGYTF. CDR3 nucleotides: TGCGCCAGCAGCCAAGATCGTTCTCGGGGGCTGCTGTCTGGCTACACCTTC. The chain joins TRBV4-3 to TRBJ1-2; weak D call: TRBD1 (6 bases). CDR3 length equals 17 residues. V gave up 0 bases and J gave up 7 bases, with 21 bases separating them. The germline V gene has CDR1 LGHNA and CDR2 YSLEER.

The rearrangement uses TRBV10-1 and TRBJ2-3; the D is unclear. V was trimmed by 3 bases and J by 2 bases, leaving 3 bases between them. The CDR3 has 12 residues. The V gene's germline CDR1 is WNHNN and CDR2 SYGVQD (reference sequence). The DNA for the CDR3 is TGCGCCAGCAGTGATTACACAGATACGCAGTATTTT. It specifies CASSDYTDTQYF.

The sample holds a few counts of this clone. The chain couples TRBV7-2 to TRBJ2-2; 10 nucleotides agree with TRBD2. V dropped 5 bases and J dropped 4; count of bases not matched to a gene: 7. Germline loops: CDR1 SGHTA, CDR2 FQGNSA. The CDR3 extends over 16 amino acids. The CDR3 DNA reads TGTGCCAGCAGCCATTTACCTAGCGGGGGCACCGGGGAGCTGTTTTTT. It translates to CASSHLPSGGTGELFF.

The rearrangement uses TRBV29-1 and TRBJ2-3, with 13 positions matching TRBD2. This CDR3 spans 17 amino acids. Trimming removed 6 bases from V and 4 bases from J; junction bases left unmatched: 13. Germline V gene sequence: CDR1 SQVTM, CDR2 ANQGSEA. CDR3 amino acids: CSVDSWGLAGRSDTQYF. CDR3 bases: TGCAGCGTCGATAGTTGGGGACTAGCGGGAAGATCAGATACGCAGTATTTT.

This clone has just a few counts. The CDR3 loop reads CASSVETGTDTQYF. The DNA for the CDR3 is TGTGCCAGCAGTGTTGAGACAGGGACAGATACGCAGTATTTT. The chain recombines TRBV2 with TRBJ2-3; 7 bases are a match to TRBD1. J lost 3 bases, V lost 4 bases, and 4 bases had no gene match. CDR3 length: 14 residues. Germline CDR1 SNHLY, CDR2 FYNNEI. The whole variable domain, filled in from reference TRBV2 and TRBJ2-3, reads EPEVTQTPSHQVTQMGQEVILRCVPISNHLYFYWYRQILGQKVEFLVSFYNNEISEKSEIFDDQFSVERPDGSNFTLKIRSTKLEDSAMYFCASSVETGTDTQYFGPGTRLTVL.

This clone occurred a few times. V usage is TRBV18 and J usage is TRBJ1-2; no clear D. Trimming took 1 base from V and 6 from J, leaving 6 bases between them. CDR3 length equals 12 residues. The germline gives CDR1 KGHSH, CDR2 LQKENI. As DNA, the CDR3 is TGTGCCAGCTCACCACTTGGAGATGGCTACACCTTC. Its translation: CASSPLGDGYTF.

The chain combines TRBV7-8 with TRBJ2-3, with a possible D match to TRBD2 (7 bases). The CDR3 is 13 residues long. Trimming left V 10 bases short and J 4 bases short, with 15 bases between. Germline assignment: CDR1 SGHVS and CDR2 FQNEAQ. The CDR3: CATGGRLADTQYF. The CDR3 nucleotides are TGTGCCACCGGGGGGCGGCTCGCAGATACGCAGTATTTT.

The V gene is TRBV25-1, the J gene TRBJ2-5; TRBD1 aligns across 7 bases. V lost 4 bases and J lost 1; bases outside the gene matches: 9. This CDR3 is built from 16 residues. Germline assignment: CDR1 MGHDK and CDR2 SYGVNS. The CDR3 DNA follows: TGTGCCAGCAGTGCAACGGCAGGGACAGCCCAAGAGACCCAGTACTTC. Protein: CASSATAGTAQETQYF.